Listed below are T cell receptor beta chains from one sample, sequenced in a study of T cells in Graves' hyperthyroidism and ophthalmopathy. TCRdb fed the multiplex PCR reads into MiXCR, producing one record per CDR3 protein. The sample holds approximately 360,000 distinct CDR3 sequences, 15% to 17% seen once. The sequencing input was blood. The receptors derive from a woman aged 18-30 years with Graves' hyperthyroidism that later progressed to Graves' ophthalmopathy. Each CDR3 is given with its conserved first and last residue. The D gene is left open where the match is weak. Where a row states a size, it is once, few, many or the class of an expanded clone; other rows omit it.

j_call: TRBJ1-2
v_call: TRBV20-1
cdr3_length: 12
clone_size: many
d_call: .
cdr3_aa: CRMGAVNYGYTF
cdr3_nt: TGCAGGATGGGGGCGGTTAACTATGGCTACACCTTC

j_call: TRBJ2-5
v_call: TRBV12-3/TRBV12-4
cdr3_length: 13
clone_size: many
d_call: .
cdr3_aa: CASSVLGWETQYF
cdr3_nt: TGTGCCAGCAGCGTACTAGGTTGGGAGACCCAGTACTTC

j_call: TRBJ2-3
v_call: TRBV25-1
cdr3_length: 15
clone_size: many
d_call: TRBD1
cdr3_aa: CASSEAGTGTDTQYF
cdr3_nt: TGTGCCAGCAGTGAAGCCGGGACAGGAACAGATACGCAGTATTTT

j_call: TRBJ2-3
v_call: TRBV7-9
cdr3_length: 14
clone_size: many
d_call: .
cdr3_aa: CASTTLWRTDTQYF
cdr3_nt: TGTGCCAGCACCACCCTTTGGAGGACAGATACGCAGTATTTT

j_call: TRBJ2-1
v_call: TRBV7-8
cdr3_length: 12
clone_size: many
d_call: .
cdr3_aa: CASSQPNNEQFF
cdr3_nt: TGTGCCAGCAGCCAACCCAATAATGAGCAGTTCTTC

j_call: TRBJ1-2
v_call: TRBV2
cdr3_length: 13
clone_size: few
d_call: .
cdr3_aa: CASLRYLNYGYTF
cdr3_nt: TGTGCCAGCCTCCGATATCTCAACTATGGCTACACCTTC

j_call: TRBJ2-3
v_call: TRBV11-2
cdr3_length: 16
clone_size: many
d_call: .
cdr3_aa: CASSRTATSHGDTQYF
cdr3_nt: TGTGCCAGCAGCCGAACGGCTACTAGTCATGGAGATACGCAGTATTTT

j_call: TRBJ2-1
v_call: TRBV14
cdr3_length: 15
clone_size: .
d_call: .
cdr3_aa: CASSQKSGFYNEQFF
cdr3_nt: TGTGCCAGCAGCCAAAAGAGCGGATTCTACAATGAGCAGTTCTTC

j_call: TRBJ2-5
v_call: TRBV7-9
cdr3_length: 11
clone_size: many
d_call: .
cdr3_aa: CASSFNGTQYF
cdr3_nt: TGTGCCAGCAGCTTCAATGGGACCCAGTACTTC

j_call: TRBJ2-1
v_call: TRBV27
cdr3_length: 16
clone_size: many
d_call: TRBD2
cdr3_aa: CASSQVAGPIYNEQFF
cdr3_nt: TGTGCCAGCAGTCAGGTAGCGGGACCTATCTACAATGAGCAGTTCTTC

j_call: TRBJ1-2
v_call: TRBV2
cdr3_length: 16
clone_size: many
d_call: .
cdr3_aa: CASSETSGVKEGGYTF
cdr3_nt: TGTGCCAGCAGTGAAACGTCTGGGGTTAAAGAGGGAGGCTACACCTTC

j_call: TRBJ2-5
v_call: TRBV7-3
cdr3_length: 16
clone_size: many
d_call: .
cdr3_aa: CASSLRAEVYQETQYF
cdr3_nt: TGTGCCAGCAGCTTAAGAGCGGAGGTTTACCAAGAGACCCAGTACTTC

j_call: TRBJ2-1
v_call: TRBV13
cdr3_length: 18
clone_size: many
d_call: TRBD2
cdr3_aa: CASSPGTSGSGSYNEQFF
cdr3_nt: TGTGCCAGCAGCCCGGGGACTAGCGGGAGTGGTTCCTACAATGAGCAGTTCTTC

j_call: TRBJ2-7
v_call: TRBV6-2/TRBV6-3
cdr3_length: 15
clone_size: many
d_call: .
cdr3_aa: CASSYSSGLTYEQYF
cdr3_nt: TGTGCCAGCAGTTACTCGAGCGGGTTGACCTACGAGCAGTACTTC

j_call: TRBJ2-1
v_call: TRBV9
cdr3_length: 18
clone_size: .
d_call: TRBD2
cdr3_aa: CASSVGGWGGDSNNEQFF
cdr3_nt: TGTGCCAGCAGCGTAGGGGGTTGGGGGGGTGACTCCAACAATGAGCAGTTCTTC

j_call: TRBJ1-2
v_call: TRBV27
cdr3_length: 12
clone_size: .
d_call: .
cdr3_aa: CASFNWNYGYTF
cdr3_nt: TGTGCCAGCTTCAATTGGAACTATGGCTACACCTTC

j_call: TRBJ2-2
v_call: TRBV18
cdr3_length: 14
clone_size: many
d_call: .
cdr3_aa: CASSPRVNTGELFF
cdr3_nt: TGTGCCAGCTCACCAAGGGTGAACACCGGGGAGCTGTTTTTT

j_call: TRBJ2-7
v_call: TRBV13
cdr3_length: 15
clone_size: many
d_call: .
cdr3_aa: CASSLGRTQNYEQYF
cdr3_nt: TGTGCCAGCAGCTTAGGGCGGACACAAAACTACGAGCAGTACTTC

j_call: TRBJ2-7
v_call: TRBV5-1
cdr3_length: 14
clone_size: many
d_call: .
cdr3_aa: CASSDHPGSYEQYF
cdr3_nt: TGCGCCAGCAGCGATCACCCCGGATCCTACGAGCAGTACTTC

j_call: TRBJ2-5
v_call: TRBV7-2
cdr3_length: 15
clone_size: .
d_call: .
cdr3_aa: CASSLSVGSGETQYF
cdr3_nt: TGTGCCAGCAGCTTATCGGTGGGGTCTGGGGAGACCCAGTACTTC

j_call: TRBJ2-1
v_call: TRBV27
cdr3_length: 17
clone_size: many
d_call: .
cdr3_aa: CASSLSAQVAMYNEQFF
cdr3_nt: TGTGCCAGCAGTTTATCCGCCCAAGTAGCAATGTACAATGAGCAGTTCTTC

j_call: TRBJ2-1
v_call: TRBV7-9
cdr3_length: 13
clone_size: many
d_call: TRBD1
cdr3_aa: CATPTGGAWEQFF
cdr3_nt: TGTGCCACCCCGACAGGGGGCGCATGGGAGCAGTTCTTC

j_call: TRBJ1-1
v_call: TRBV28
cdr3_length: 14
clone_size: many
d_call: .
cdr3_aa: CASRPDRAGGEAFF
cdr3_nt: TGTGCCAGCAGACCGGATAGGGCGGGGGGTGAAGCTTTCTTT

j_call: TRBJ2-3
v_call: TRBV9
cdr3_length: 14
clone_size: few
d_call: .
cdr3_aa: CASSVSGLTDTQYF
cdr3_nt: TGTGCCAGCAGCGTTAGCGGACTCACAGATACGCAGTATTTT

j_call: TRBJ2-3
v_call: TRBV4-1
cdr3_length: 14
clone_size: .
d_call: .
cdr3_aa: CASSQTGPADTQYF
cdr3_nt: TGCGCCAGCAGCCAAACAGGGCCCGCAGATACGCAGTATTTT

j_call: TRBJ2-5
v_call: TRBV19
cdr3_length: 12
clone_size: few
d_call: .
cdr3_aa: CASSPSSETQYF
cdr3_nt: TGTGCCAGTAGCCCTTCGTCAGAGACCCAGTACTTC

j_call: TRBJ2-6
v_call: TRBV6-1
cdr3_length: 19
clone_size: .
d_call: TRBD1
cdr3_aa: CASTIPGGRGQRGANVLTF
cdr3_nt: TGTGCCAGCACCATTCCCGGTGGTAGGGGACAGAGGGGGGCCAACGTCCTGACTTTC

j_call: TRBJ2-1
v_call: TRBV7-3
cdr3_length: 14
clone_size: .
d_call: .
cdr3_aa: CASSLTAGGNEQFF
cdr3_nt: TGTGCCAGCAGCCTTACGGCAGGGGGGAATGAGCAGTTCTTC

j_call: TRBJ1-5
v_call: TRBV7-9
cdr3_length: 17
clone_size: many
d_call: TRBD1
cdr3_aa: CASSLVGRQGVVQPQHF
cdr3_nt: TGTGCCAGCAGCTTAGTAGGAAGACAGGGTGTTGTTCAGCCCCAGCATTTT

j_call: TRBJ2-7
v_call: TRBV28
cdr3_length: 12
clone_size: many
d_call: .
cdr3_aa: CATGTATYEQYF
cdr3_nt: TGTGCCACTGGGACTGCCACCTACGAGCAGTACTTC

j_call: TRBJ1-1
v_call: TRBV2
cdr3_length: 14
clone_size: few
d_call: .
cdr3_aa: CASRPGNSDTEAFF
cdr3_nt: TGTGCCAGCAGGCCAGGGAATAGTGACACTGAAGCTTTCTTT